This T cell receptor beta chain was captured in a study of blood T cell repertoires in COVID-19. The overall study: PBMCs, B-cell-depleted T cells, or T cells provided the cDNA or gDNA that made up the material.

Recruitment covered fewer than 25 US areas and drew participants whose ages spanned about 18 to 100 years. Trimming took 0 bases from V and 7 from J, leaving 16 bases between them. This CDR3 region has 16 residues. The germline CDR1 and CDR2 sequences are MNHEY and SVGAGI. Source study methods: Estimated nucleated cell counts came from reference gene primer amplification. The assay was immunoSEQ multiplex PCR, and TCRdb's table has in-frame clones only and misses some. The V and J calls and the clone size are those of that table, but D and trimming were determined from the DNA. Of a few hundred thousand clones listed, about 90% are singletons.

The sequencing sample was made of PBMCs or T cells enriched from blood (not recorded which). The sequence was obtained from a woman in her thirties who had recovered from COVID-19. This chain uses TRBV6-5 with TRBJ2-1, with a tentative D call TRBD2 (6 bases). The CDR3 protein is CASSYSFSGLRNEQFF. The CDR3 DNA follows: TGTGCCAGCAGTTACTCGTTTTCGGGACTCCGGAATGAGCAGTTCTTC.